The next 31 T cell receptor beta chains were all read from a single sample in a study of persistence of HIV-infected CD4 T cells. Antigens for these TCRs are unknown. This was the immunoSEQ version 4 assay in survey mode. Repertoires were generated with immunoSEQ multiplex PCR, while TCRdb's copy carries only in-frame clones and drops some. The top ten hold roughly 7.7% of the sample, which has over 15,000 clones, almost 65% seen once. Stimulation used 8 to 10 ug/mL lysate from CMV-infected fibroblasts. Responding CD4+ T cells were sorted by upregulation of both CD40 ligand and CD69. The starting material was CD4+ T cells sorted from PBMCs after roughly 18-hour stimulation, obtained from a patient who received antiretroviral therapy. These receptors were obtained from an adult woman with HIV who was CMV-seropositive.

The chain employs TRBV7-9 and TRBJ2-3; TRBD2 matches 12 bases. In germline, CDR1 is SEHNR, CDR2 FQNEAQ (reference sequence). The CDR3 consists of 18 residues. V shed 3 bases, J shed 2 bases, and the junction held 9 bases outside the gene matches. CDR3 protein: CASSFRTSGVRVTDTQYF. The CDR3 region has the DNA TGTGCCAGCAGCTTCCGGACTAGCGGGGTGAGGGTCACAGATACGCAGTATTTT.

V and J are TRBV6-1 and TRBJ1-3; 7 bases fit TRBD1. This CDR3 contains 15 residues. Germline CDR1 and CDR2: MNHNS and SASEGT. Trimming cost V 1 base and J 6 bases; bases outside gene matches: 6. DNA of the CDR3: TGTGCCAGCAGTGAAGTTCCGGGACAGCTAAACACCATATATTTT. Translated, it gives CASSEVPGQLNTIYF.

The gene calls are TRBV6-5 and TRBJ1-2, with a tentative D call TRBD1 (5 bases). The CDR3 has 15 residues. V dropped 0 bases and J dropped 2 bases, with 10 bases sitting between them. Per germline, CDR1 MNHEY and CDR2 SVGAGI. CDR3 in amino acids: CASSYSAGINYGYTF. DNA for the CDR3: TGTGCCAGCAGTTACTCAGCAGGGATAAACTATGGCTACACCTTC.

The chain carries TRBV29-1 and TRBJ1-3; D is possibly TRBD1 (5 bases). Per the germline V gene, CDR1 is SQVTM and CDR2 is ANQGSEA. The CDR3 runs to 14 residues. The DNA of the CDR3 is TGCAGGGGGGGGAAAGACACCTCTGGAAACACCATATATTTT. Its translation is CRGGKDTSGNTIYF.

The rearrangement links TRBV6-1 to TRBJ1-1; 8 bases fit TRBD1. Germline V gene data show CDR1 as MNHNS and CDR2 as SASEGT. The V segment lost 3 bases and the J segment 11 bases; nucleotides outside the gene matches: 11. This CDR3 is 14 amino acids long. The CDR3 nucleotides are TGTGCCAGCAGTGATGGGACAGGAGGGATAGGGGCTTTCTTT. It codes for CASSDGTGGIGAFF.

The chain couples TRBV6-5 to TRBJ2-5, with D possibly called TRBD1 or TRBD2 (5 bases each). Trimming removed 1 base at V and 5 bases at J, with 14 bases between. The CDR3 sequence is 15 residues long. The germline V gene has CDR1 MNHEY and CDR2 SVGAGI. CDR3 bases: TGTGCCAGCAGTTACTTGGGACCGGACTTGGAGACCCAGTACTTC. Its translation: CASSYLGPDLETQYF.

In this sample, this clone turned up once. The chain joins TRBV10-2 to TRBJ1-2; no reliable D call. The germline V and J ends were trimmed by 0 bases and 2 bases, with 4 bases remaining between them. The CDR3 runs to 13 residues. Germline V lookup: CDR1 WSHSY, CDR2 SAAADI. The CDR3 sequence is CASSESQNYGYTF. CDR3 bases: TGCGCCAGCAGTGAGTCCCAGAACTATGGCTACACCTTC.

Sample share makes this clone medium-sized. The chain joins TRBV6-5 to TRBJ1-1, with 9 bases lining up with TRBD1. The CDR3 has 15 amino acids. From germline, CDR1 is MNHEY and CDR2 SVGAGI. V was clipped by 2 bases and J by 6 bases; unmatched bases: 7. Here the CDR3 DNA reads TGTGCCAGCAGTTACACAACAGGGGGCAACGCTGAAGCTTTCTTT. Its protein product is CASSYTTGGNAEAFF.

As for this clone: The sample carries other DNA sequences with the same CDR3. DNA of the CDR3: TGTGCCAGCAAGGGGGGGAGCTCCTACAATGAGCAGTTCTTC. This translates into CASKGGSSYNEQFF. The rearrangement uses TRBV6-5 and TRBJ2-1; tentatively, D is TRBD2 (7 bases). V shed 7 bases and J shed 0 bases, with 10 bases lying between them. Looked up from germline, CDR1 is MNHEY and CDR2 is SVGAGI. The CDR3 length is 14 residues.

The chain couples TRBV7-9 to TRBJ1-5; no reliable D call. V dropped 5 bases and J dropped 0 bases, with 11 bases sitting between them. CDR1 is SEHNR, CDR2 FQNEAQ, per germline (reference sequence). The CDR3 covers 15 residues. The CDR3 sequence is CASSPPGSSNQPQHF. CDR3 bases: TGTGCCAGCAGCCCGCCGGGATCTAGCAATCAGCCCCAGCATTTT.

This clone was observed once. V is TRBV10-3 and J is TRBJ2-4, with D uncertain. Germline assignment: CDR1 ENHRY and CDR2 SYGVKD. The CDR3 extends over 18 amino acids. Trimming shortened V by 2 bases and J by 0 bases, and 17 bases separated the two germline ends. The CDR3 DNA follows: TGTGCCATCAGTGAGGGTTTGGATCCCTATCTAGCCAAAAACATTCAGTACTTC. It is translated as CAISEGLDPYLAKNIQYF.

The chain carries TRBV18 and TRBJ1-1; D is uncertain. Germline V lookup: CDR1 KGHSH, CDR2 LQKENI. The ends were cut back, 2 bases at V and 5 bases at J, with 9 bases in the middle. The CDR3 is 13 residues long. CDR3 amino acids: CASSPRSDTEAFF. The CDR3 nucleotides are TGTGCCAGCTCACCAAGGAGCGATACTGAAGCTTTCTTT. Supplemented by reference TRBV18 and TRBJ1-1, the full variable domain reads NAGVMQNPRHLVRRRGQEARLRCSPMKGHSHVYWYRQLPEEGLKFMVYLQKENIIDESGMPKERFSAEFPKEGPSILRIQQVVRGDSAAYFCASSPRSDTEAFFGQGTRLTVV.

The CDR3, as DNA: TGTGCCAGCAGCTTGGGACTAGCGGTTACCTACGAGCAGTACTTC. Residues: CASSLGLAVTYEQYF. V and J are TRBV7-8 and TRBJ2-7; the match to TRBD2 covers 11 bases. The CDR3 spans 15 residues. The germline V gene encodes CDR1 SGHVS and CDR2 FQNEAQ. Losses at the gene ends were 3 bases for V and 2 bases for J; bases not matched to a gene: 3.

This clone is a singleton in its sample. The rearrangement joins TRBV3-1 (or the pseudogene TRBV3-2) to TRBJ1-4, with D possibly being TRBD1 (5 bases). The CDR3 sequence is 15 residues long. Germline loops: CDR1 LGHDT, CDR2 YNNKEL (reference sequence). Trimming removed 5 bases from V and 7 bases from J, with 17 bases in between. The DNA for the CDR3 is TGTGCCAGCAGCTCTCGGGGGGGGAGTCGTGAAAAACTGTTTTTT. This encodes CASSSRGGSREKLFF.

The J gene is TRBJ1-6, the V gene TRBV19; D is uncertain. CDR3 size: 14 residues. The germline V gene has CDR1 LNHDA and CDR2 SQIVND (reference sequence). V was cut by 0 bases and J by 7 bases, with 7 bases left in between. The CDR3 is CASSIERQNSPLHF. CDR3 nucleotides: TGTGCCAGTAGTATAGAACGGCAGAATTCACCCCTCCACTTT.

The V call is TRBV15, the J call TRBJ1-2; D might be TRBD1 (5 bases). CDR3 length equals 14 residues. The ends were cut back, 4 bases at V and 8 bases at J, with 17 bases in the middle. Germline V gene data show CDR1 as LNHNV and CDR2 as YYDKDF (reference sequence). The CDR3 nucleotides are TGTGCCACCAGCACCCATGGGACCCCTCCAGGCTACACCTTC. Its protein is CATSTHGTPPGYTF.

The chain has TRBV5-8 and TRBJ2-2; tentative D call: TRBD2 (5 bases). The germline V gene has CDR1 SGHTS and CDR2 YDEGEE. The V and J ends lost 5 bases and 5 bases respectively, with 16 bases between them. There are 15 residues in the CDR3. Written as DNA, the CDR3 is TGTGCCAGCAGTATCGGGGTGGTCGATACCGGGGAGCTGTTTTTT. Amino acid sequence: CASSIGVVDTGELFF.

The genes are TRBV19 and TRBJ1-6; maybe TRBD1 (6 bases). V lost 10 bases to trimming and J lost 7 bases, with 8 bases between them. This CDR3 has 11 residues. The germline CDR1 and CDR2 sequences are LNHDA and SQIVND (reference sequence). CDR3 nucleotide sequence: TGTGCCACCGGACAGAATTCACCCCTCCACTTT. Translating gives CATGQNSPLHF.

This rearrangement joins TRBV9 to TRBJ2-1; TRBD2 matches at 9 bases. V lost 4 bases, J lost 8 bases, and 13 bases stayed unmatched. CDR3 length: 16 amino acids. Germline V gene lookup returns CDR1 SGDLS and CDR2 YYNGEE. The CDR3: CASSPRDSGGSYEQFF. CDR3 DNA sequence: TGTGCCAGCAGCCCCCGGGATAGCGGGGGTTCTTATGAGCAGTTCTTC.

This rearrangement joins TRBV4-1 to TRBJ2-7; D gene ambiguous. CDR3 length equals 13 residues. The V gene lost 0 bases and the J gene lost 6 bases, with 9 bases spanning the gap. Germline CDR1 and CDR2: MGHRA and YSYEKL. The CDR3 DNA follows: TGCGCCAGCAGCCAAGAGGCCCCACGCGAGCAGTACTTC. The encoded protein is CASSQEAPREQYF.

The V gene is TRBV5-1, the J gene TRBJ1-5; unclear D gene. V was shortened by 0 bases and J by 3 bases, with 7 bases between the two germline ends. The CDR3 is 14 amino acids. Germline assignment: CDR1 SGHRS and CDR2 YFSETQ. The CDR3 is CASSLGESNQPQHF. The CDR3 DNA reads TGCGCCAGCAGCTTGGGGGAGTCCAATCAGCCCCAGCATTTT.

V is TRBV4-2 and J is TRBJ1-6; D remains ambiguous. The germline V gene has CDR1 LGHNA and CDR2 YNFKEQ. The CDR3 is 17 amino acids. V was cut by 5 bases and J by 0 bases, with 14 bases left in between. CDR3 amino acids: CASSYVGPSSYNSPLHF. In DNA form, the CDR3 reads TGTGCCAGCAGCTACGTCGGGCCAAGCTCCTATAATTCACCCCTCCACTTT.

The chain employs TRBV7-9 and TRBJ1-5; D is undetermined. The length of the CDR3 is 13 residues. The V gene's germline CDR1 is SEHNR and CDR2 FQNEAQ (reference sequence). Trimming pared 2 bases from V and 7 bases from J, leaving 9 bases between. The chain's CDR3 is CASSLNQVQPQHF. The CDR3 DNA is TGTGCCAGCAGCTTAAATCAGGTACAGCCCCAGCATTTT.

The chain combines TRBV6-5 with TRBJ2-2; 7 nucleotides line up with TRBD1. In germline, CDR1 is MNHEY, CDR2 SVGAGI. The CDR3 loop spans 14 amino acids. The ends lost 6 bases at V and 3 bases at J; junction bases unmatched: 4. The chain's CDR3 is CASRVDRDTGELFF. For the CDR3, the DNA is TGTGCCAGCAGGGTCGACAGGGACACCGGGGAGCTGTTTTTT.

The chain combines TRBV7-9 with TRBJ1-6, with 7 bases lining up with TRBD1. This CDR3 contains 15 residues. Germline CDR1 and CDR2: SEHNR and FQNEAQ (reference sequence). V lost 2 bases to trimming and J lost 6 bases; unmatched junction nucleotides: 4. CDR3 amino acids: CASSLQQGSNSPLHF. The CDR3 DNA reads TGTGCCAGCAGCTTACAACAGGGGTCTAATTCACCCCTCCACTTT.

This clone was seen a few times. The CDR3 protein is CATSDSGGAVETQYF. The CDR3 nucleotides are TGTGCCACCAGTGATTCCGGGGGGGCCGTGGAGACCCAGTACTTC. The V and J genes are TRBV24-1 and TRBJ2-5, with 8 bases matching TRBD2. V shed 2 bases, J shed 5 bases, and the junction held 6 bases outside the gene matches. The CDR3 has 15 residues. Germline CDR1 and CDR2: KGHDR and SFDVKD.

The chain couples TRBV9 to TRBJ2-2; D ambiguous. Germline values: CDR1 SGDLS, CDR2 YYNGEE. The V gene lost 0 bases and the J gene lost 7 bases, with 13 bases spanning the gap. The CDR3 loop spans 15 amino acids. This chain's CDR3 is CASSVAPDAYGELFF. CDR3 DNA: TGTGCCAGCAGCGTAGCTCCGGATGCCTACGGGGAGCTGTTTTTT.

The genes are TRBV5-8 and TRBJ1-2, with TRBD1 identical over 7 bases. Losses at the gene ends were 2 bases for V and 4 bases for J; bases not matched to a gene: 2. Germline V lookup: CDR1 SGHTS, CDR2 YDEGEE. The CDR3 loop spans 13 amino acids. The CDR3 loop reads CASSLGGSYGYTF. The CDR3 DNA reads TGTGCCAGCAGCTTAGGGGGCTCCTATGGCTACACCTTC.

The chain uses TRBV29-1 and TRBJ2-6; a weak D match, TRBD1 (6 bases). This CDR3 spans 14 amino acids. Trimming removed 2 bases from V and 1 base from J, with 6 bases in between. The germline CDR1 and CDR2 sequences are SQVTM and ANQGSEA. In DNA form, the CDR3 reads TGCAGCGTTGAAAGGGGGTCTGGGGCCAACGTCCTGACTTTC. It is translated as CSVERGSGANVLTF.

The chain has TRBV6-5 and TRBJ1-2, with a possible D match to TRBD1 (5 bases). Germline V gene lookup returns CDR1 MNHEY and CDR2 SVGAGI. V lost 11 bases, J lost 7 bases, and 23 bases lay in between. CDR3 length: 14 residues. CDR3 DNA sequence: TGTGCCTGGGTACAATCAGGGCTTGTGGGTGGCTACACCTTC. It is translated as CAWVQSGLVGGYTF.

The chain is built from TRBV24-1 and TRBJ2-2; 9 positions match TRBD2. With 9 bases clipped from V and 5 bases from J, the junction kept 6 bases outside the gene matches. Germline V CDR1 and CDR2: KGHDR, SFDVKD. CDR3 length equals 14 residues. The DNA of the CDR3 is TGTGCCACCCAACGGACTAGCGAGACCGGGGAGCTGTTTTTT. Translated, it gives CATQRTSETGELFF.